The 21 T cell receptor beta chains below all came from one sample that was sequenced in a study of early T cells in non-severe SARS-CoV-2 infection. TCRdb analysed the 5' RACE reads with MiXCR anew, one entry per CDR3 protein. The table records roughly 48,000 distinct CDR3 sequences, around 5.6% of them present only once. Sequenced material: whole blood. These receptors originate from an adult who was a healthcare worker with PCR-confirmed SARS-CoV-2 infection or an uninfected control (not recorded which).

This clonotype was seen many times. The chain carries TRBV7-3 and TRBJ1-1, with D unclear. V gave up 3 bases and J gave up 7 bases, with 12 bases separating them. The CDR3 is made up of 13 amino acids. Germline assignment: CDR1 SGHTA and CDR2 FQGTGA. This chain's CDR3 is CASSFGRSFEAFF. In DNA form, the CDR3 reads TGTGCCAGCAGCTTCGGACGCAGCTTTGAAGCTTTCTTT.

This clonotype occurred many times. The chain is built from TRBV15 and TRBJ2-3; 7 nucleotides agree with TRBD2. The trim removed 1 base at V and 3 bases at J, leaving 7 bases unmatched. CDR3 length equals 16 residues. CDR1 LNHNV and CDR2 YYDKDF come from the germline V gene (reference sequence). The CDR3 nucleotides read TGTGCCACCAGCAGAGGAAGCGGGATTGGTACAGATACGCAGTATTTT. It translates to CATSRGSGIGTDTQYF.

This clonotype was found a few times. V and J are TRBV15 and TRBJ1-1; no definite D call. Looked up from germline, CDR1 is LNHNV and CDR2 is YYDKDF (reference sequence). Trimming took 3 bases from V and 0 from J, leaving 8 bases between them. The CDR3 length is 14 residues. The CDR3 here is CATSRGILNTEAFF. Here the CDR3 DNA reads TGTGCCACCAGCAGGGGCATATTGAACACTGAAGCTTTCTTT.

In this sample, this clonotype turned up many times. The chain employs TRBV7-6 and TRBJ2-1, with 10 bases aligning to TRBD2. Germline CDR1 is SGHVS and CDR2 is FNYEAQ. V gave up 5 bases and J gave up 5 bases; unmatched junction bases: 9. The CDR3 contains 16 residues. The CDR3 is CASSRRSGRIDNEQFF. Here the CDR3 DNA reads TGTGCCAGCAGCCGACGTAGCGGGAGGATCGACAATGAGCAGTTCTTC.

This clonotype was found many times. CDR3 loop: CASSREPQETQYF. CDR3 DNA: TGTGCCAGCTCGCGGGAGCCCCAAGAGACCCAGTACTTC. The J gene is TRBJ2-5, the V gene TRBV2, with 7 nucleotides matching TRBD2. The length of the CDR3 is 13 residues. Trimming cost V 8 bases and J 1 base; bases outside gene matches: 4. The germline V gene encodes CDR1 SNHLY and CDR2 FYNNEI. Based on the CDR3 plus reference TRBV2 and TRBJ2-5, the full variable domain is EPEVTQTPSHQVTQMGQEVILRCVPISNHLYFYWYRQILGQKVEFLVSFYNNEISEKSEIFDDQFSVERPDGSNFTLKIRSTKLEDSAMYFCASSREPQETQYFGPGTRLLVL.

The rearrangement links TRBV29-1 to TRBJ2-7, with 8 bases fitting TRBD1. V shed 3 bases, J shed 2 bases, and the junction held 0 bases outside the gene matches. Per the germline V gene, CDR1 is SQVTM and CDR2 is ANQGSEA. This CDR3 is 12 amino acids long. The CDR3 protein is CSVDRGPYEQYF. In nucleotides, the CDR3 is TGCAGCGTTGACAGGGGGCCCTACGAGCAGTACTTC.

As concerns this clonotype: One end of the junction does not line up with germline, which may come from a read error. The rearrangement joins TRBV7-2 to TRBJ2-1; D call uncertain. The CDR3 consists of 13 residues. Germline CDR1 SGHTA, CDR2 FQGNSA. The CDR3 nucleotides are TGTGCCAGCAGCTTAGCGAACCTTAATGGGCAGTTCTTC. Translated: CASSLANLNGQFF.

The sample holds a few counts of this clonotype. This chain uses TRBV3-1 with TRBJ1-2, with a possible D match to TRBD1 (5 bases). Trimming pared 0 bases from V and 4 bases from J, leaving 12 bases between. The CDR3 has 15 residues. Germline CDR1 reads LGHDT; CDR2 reads YNNKEL (reference sequence). CDR3 region: CASSQDGGGIYGYTF. The DNA for the CDR3 is TGTGCCAGCAGCCAAGATGGGGGAGGGATCTATGGCTACACCTTC.

The V and J genes are TRBV10-3 and TRBJ2-5; 8 bases agree with TRBD1. J gave up 3 bases and V 3 bases, and 6 bases lay outside the gene matches. CDR1 and CDR2 from the germline V gene are ENHRY and SYGVKD. The CDR3 contains 15 residues. The CDR3 DNA is TGTGCCATCAGTGAAGGACAGGGAGTAAAAGAGACCCAGTACTTC. Amino acid sequence: CAISEGQGVKETQYF.

This clonotype was seen repeatedly, ten times or more. The rearrangement joins TRBV30 to TRBJ2-5; D unclear. This CDR3 region has 10 residues. V was pared by 5 bases and J by 5 bases, with 6 bases between. Germline CDR1 reads GTSNPN; CDR2 reads SVGIG (reference sequence). CDR3 protein: CAWGRETQYF. The CDR3 bases are TGTGCCTGGGGTCGGGAGACCCAGTACTTC.

This clonotype was seen repeatedly, ten times or more. The genes are TRBV6-5 and TRBJ2-3; D ambiguous. V lost 11 bases and J lost 6, with 12 bases in between. CDR1 is MNHEY, CDR2 SVGAGI, per germline. This CDR3 spans 11 amino acids. The CDR3 DNA is TGTGCCTCCCGCGTGGGGGATACGCAGTATTTT. Translating gives CASRVGDTQYF.

V and J are TRBV5-4 and TRBJ2-3, with a weak D call TRBD2 (6 bases). Trimming left V 4 bases short and J 6 bases short, with 12 bases between. Germline V gene lookup returns CDR1 SGHNT and CDR2 YYREEE (reference sequence). The CDR3 covers 13 residues. The CDR3 here is CASSATSQDTQYF. In DNA form, the CDR3 reads TGTGCCAGCAGCGCGACTAGTCAGGATACGCAGTATTTT.

A few counts support this clonotype. The chain carries TRBV5-1 and TRBJ2-7, with D uncertain. The V end lost 0 bases, the J end lost 7 bases, and 11 bases lay between the germline ends. The CDR3 covers 13 residues. The germline V gene encodes CDR1 SGHRS and CDR2 YFSETQ. The CDR3, as DNA: TGCGCCAGCAGCTTGGGCCGACTTAGTGAGCAGTACTTC. It specifies CASSLGRLSEQYF.

V usage is TRBV13 and J usage is TRBJ2-7; 8 nucleotides agree with TRBD1. After removal of 5 bases from V and 7 bases from J, the junction contained 7 bases not matched to a gene. Germline V gene data show CDR1 as PRHDT and CDR2 as FYEKMQ (reference sequence). This CDR3 contains 13 residues. The DNA of the CDR3 is TGTGCCAGCAGCCAACGACAGGGGTGGGAGCAGTACTTC. Encoded protein: CASSQRQGWEQYF.

This chain connects TRBV6-1 to TRBJ2-3; D may be TRBD2 (5 bases). The CDR3 length is 13 residues. The V gene lost 4 bases and the J gene lost 7 bases, with 12 bases spanning the gap. Germline assignment: CDR1 MNHNS and CDR2 SASEGT. The CDR3 reads CASSGVFGNTQYF. CDR3 bases: TGTGCCAGCAGTGGGGTATTCGGGAATACGCAGTATTTT.

Worth noting for this clonotype: A much larger clone differs from this one at a single base, so this may be a read error. A read error is likely, as this CDR3 ends without the conserved phenylalanine or tryptophan. The J gene is TRBJ1-5, the V gene TRBV27; D gene unclear. V gave up 6 bases and J gave up 1 base, with 13 bases separating them. In germline, CDR1 is MNHEY, CDR2 SMNVEV (reference sequence). The CDR3 is made up of 15 amino acids. The CDR3 bases are TGTGCCAGCAGCAATTTCGAAGGGAGCAATCAGCCCCAGCATCTT. This codes for CASSNFEGSNQPQHL.

This clonotype was observed at least ten times. This rearrangement joins TRBV7-9 to TRBJ2-5, with D maybe TRBD1 (5 bases). Per germline, CDR1 SEHNR and CDR2 FQNEAQ (reference sequence). The CDR3 length is 15 residues. The V and J ends lost 2 bases and 4 bases respectively, with 14 bases between them. The CDR3 protein is CASSLHRTRTETQYF. CDR3 nucleotide sequence: TGTGCCAGCAGCTTACATCGGACACGGACAGAGACCCAGTACTTC.

This clonotype was picked up many times. The chain is built from TRBV7-2 and TRBJ2-1; TRBD2 aligns across 9 bases. The V gene's germline CDR1 is SGHTA and CDR2 FQGNSA. The V segment lost 1 base and the J segment 1 base; nucleotides outside the gene matches: 2. The CDR3 is 16 amino acids. This CDR3 is CASSLVSGGSYNEQFF. The CDR3 DNA reads TGTGCCAGCAGCTTAGTAAGCGGGGGGTCCTACAATGAGCAGTTCTTC. Variable domain in full (rest from reference TRBV7-2 and TRBJ2-1): GAGVSQSPSNKVTEKGKDVELRCDPISGHTALYWYRQSLGQGLEFLIYFQGNSAPDKSGLPSDRFSAERTGGSVSTLTIQRTQQEDSAVYLCASSLVSGGSYNEQFFGPGTRLTVL.

This clonotype was seen ten or more times. This sequence joins TRBV12-3 or TRBV12-4 and TRBJ2-7; 11 nucleotides agree with TRBD2. The J segment lost 2 bases and the V segment lost 4 bases, leaving 4 bases of the junction unmatched. This CDR3 spans 15 amino acids. The CDR3 DNA sequence: TGTGCCAGCAGTTGGGGGACTAGCGGCGCCTACGAGCAGTACTTC. It codes for CASSWGTSGAYEQYF.

This clonotype appeared many times. The gene calls are TRBV4-3 and TRBJ2-5; 8 bases map to TRBD1. The germline V gene encodes CDR1 LGHNA and CDR2 YSLEER. Trimming at V came to 4 bases and at J to 2 bases, leaving 3 bases not matched to a gene. This CDR3 has 14 amino acids. CDR3 loop: CASSPGQGQETQYF. For the CDR3, the DNA is TGCGCCAGCAGCCCCGGACAGGGTCAAGAGACCCAGTACTTC.

The J gene is TRBJ2-7, the V gene TRBV7-2; no definite D call. The germline V gene has CDR1 SGHTA and CDR2 FQGNSA. Trimming pared 4 bases from V and 6 bases from J, leaving 7 bases between. This CDR3 is built from 11 residues. Here the CDR3 reads CASSSFTEQYF. In nucleotides, the CDR3 is TGTGCCAGCAGCTCGTTTACCGAGCAGTACTTC.